The T cell receptor beta chain described here comes from a study of graft-versus-host responses after intestinal transplantation. Regarding the study as a whole: Investigators detected GvH clones in recipient marrow, with some emerging earlier in ileum or blood.

The method was immunoSEQ multiplex PCR; TCRdb's version includes in-frame clones alone and lacks a portion of them. The sample carries approximately 74,000 clones, roughly 90% recorded once. Concerning this clone: Its target is unknown.

The V gene end was trimmed by 7 bases and the J gene end by 2 bases; junction bases not matched to a gene: 8. The CDR3 is 14 amino acids. Germline V gene sequence: CDR1 MDHEN, CDR2 SYDVKM. This TCR was recovered from a human patient who received an intestinal transplant, so some T cells may come from the graft donor. V and J are TRBV28 and TRBJ2-7, with 7 positions matching TRBD2. The specimen was PBMCs, collected 98 days after intestinal transplantation. The CDR3 region is CASTQLAHPYEQYF. CDR3 nucleotide sequence: TGTGCCAGCACCCAACTAGCGCACCCCTACGAGCAGTACTTC.